These 22 T cell receptor beta chains were all obtained from the same sample, sequenced in a study of cytomegalovirus exposure and HLA in healthy donors. Primers for the PCR totalled 60 Vbeta and 13 Jbeta. Sequencing was performed with immunoSEQ multiplex PCR; in TCRdb, only in-frame clones are kept and a portion is missing. The sample lists 150,000 to 200,000 clones; around 72% were seen once. Sequencing input: PBMCs. Receptors were obtained from a man aged 35 to 55 in good health and CMV-seropositive.

The chain joins TRBV9 to TRBJ1-6; no clear D. V was trimmed by 0 bases and J by 0 bases, leaving 10 bases between them. CDR3 length: 17 residues. Per germline, CDR1 SGDLS and CDR2 YYNGEE. The CDR3 DNA follows: TGTGCCAGCAGCGTAGATAGAGTGAGCTCCTATAATTCACCCCTCCACTTT. Amino acid sequence: CASSVDRVSSYNSPLHF.

For this clone: This CDR3 is also generated by other DNA sequences in the sample. This sequence joins TRBV5-1 and TRBJ1-1; 7 nucleotides agree with TRBD1. Germline V CDR1 and CDR2: SGHRS, YFSETQ. This CDR3 is built from 13 residues. Unmatched junction bases numbered 1, after V lost 2 bases and J lost 3 bases. CDR3 loop: CASSLTGDTEAFF. In DNA, the CDR3 is TGCGCCAGCAGCTTAACAGGGGACACTGAAGCTTTCTTT.

This sequence joins TRBV9 and TRBJ2-7; tentatively, D is TRBD2 (5 bases). Looked up from germline, CDR1 is SGDLS and CDR2 is YYNGEE. V lost 4 bases, J lost 3 bases, and 11 bases lay in between. CDR3 length: 13 amino acids. CDR3 sequence reads: CASSLTGNYEQYF. For the CDR3, the DNA is TGTGCCAGCAGCCTAACGGGAAACTACGAGCAGTACTTC.

V and J are TRBV5-6 and TRBJ2-5; 10 bases are a match to TRBD1. The germline gives CDR1 SGHDT, CDR2 YYEEEE. The CDR3 extends over 15 amino acids. Trimming cost V 3 bases and J 4 bases; bases outside gene matches: 6. CDR3 coding DNA: TGTGCCAGCAGCTCGACAGGGGGCAGAGGAGAGACCCAGTACTTC. Protein sequence: CASSSTGGRGETQYF.

This clone was detected only a few times. The chain links TRBV18 to TRBJ1-1; D perhaps matches TRBD1 (6 bases). Trimming left V 4 bases short and J 8 bases short, with 11 bases between. In germline, CDR1 is KGHSH, CDR2 LQKENI. The CDR3 runs 12 residues. Here the CDR3 reads CASSLPGQEAFF. CDR3 DNA: TGTGCCAGCTCACTACCGGGACAAGAAGCTTTCTTT.

This clone has only a few counts. The chain recombines TRBV7-2 with TRBJ1-1; the D gene is possibly TRBD1 (6 bases). CDR3 length: 16 residues. Germline lookup yields CDR1 SGHTA and CDR2 FQGNSA. V was clipped by 5 bases and J by 5 bases, with 21 bases between them. The DNA of the CDR3 is TGTGCCAGCAGCCAAGACCCCACAGGGATCGGGACTGAAGCTTTCTTT. Encoded protein: CASSQDPTGIGTEAFF. The variable domain in full, with the rest retrieved from reference TRBV7-2 and TRBJ1-1, is GAGVSQSPSNKVTEKGKDVELRCDPISGHTALYWYRQSLGQGLEFLIYFQGNSAPDKSGLPSDRFSAERTGGSVSTLTIQRTQQEDSAVYLCASSQDPTGIGTEAFFGQGTRLTVV.

The gene calls are TRBV6-5 and TRBJ1-2, with 8 bases that match TRBD1. V was clipped by 2 bases and J by 7 bases; unmatched bases: 6. CDR1 and CDR2 (germline): MNHEY, SVGAGI. This CDR3 is 14 amino acids long. The CDR3 DNA reads as TGTGCCAGCAGTTACGAGTCAGGGGGCTCTGGCTACACCTTC. This encodes CASSYESGGSGYTF.

This clone was observed a few times. The genes are TRBV19 and TRBJ1-5; 9 bases agree with TRBD1. Germline CDR1 reads LNHDA; CDR2 reads SQIVND (reference sequence). With 10 bases clipped from V and 3 bases from J, the junction kept 4 bases outside the gene matches. The CDR3 loop spans 13 amino acids. CDR3 bases: TGTGCCACCCGGGACAGGGACAATCAGCCCCAGCATTTT. Translation: CATRDRDNQPQHF.

CDR3 region: CASSLGYRGNPGNTIYF. As DNA, the CDR3 is TGTGCCAGCAGCTTAGGCTATCGAGGGAACCCTGGAAACACCATATATTTT. The chain has TRBV7-8 and TRBJ1-3, with unresolved D. Trimming took 1 base from V and 2 from J, leaving 15 bases between them. The CDR3 totals 17 residues. In germline, CDR1 is SGHVS, CDR2 FQNEAQ.

This clone was picked up one time. The gene calls are TRBV6-5 and TRBJ1-3; TRBD1 agrees at 7 bases. From germline, CDR1 is MNHEY and CDR2 SVGAGI. V lost 6 bases, J lost 4 bases, and 9 bases stayed unmatched. The CDR3 sequence is 15 residues long. The CDR3 spells CASRLGQAIGNTIYF. As DNA, the CDR3 is TGTGCCAGCAGGCTCGGACAGGCGATCGGAAACACCATATATTTT.

The rearrangement uses TRBV27 and TRBJ2-7; D might be TRBD1 (6 bases). The CDR3 has 15 residues. CDR1 MNHEY and CDR2 SMNVEV come from the germline V gene (reference sequence). The V gene lost 6 bases and the J gene lost 0 bases, with 15 bases spanning the gap. Here the CDR3 reads CASRSQGWYSYEQYF. The DNA of the CDR3 is TGTGCCAGCAGATCACAGGGTTGGTACTCCTACGAGCAGTACTTC.

The rearrangement links TRBV7-9 to TRBJ2-1, with 12 nucleotides matching TRBD2. V gave up 5 bases and J gave up 4 bases; unmatched junction bases: 6. Germline V gene data show CDR1 as SEHNR and CDR2 as FQNEAQ (reference sequence). The CDR3 loop spans 16 amino acids. The CDR3, as DNA: TGTGCCAGCAGCCACAGACTAGCGGGGGAGTACAATGAGCAGTTCTTC. Translated: CASSHRLAGEYNEQFF. Combining the CDR3 with reference TRBV7-9 and TRBJ2-1 gives the whole variable domain DTGVSQNPRHKITKRGQNVTFRCDPISEHNRLYWYRQTLGQGPEFLTYFQNEAQLEKSRLLSDRFSAERPKGSFSTLEIQRTEQGDSAMYLCASSHRLAGEYNEQFFGPGTRLTVL.

This chain uses TRBV30 with TRBJ2-5; D remains unclear. Trimming stripped 2 bases from V and 1 base from J, with 8 bases between. This CDR3 comprises 13 residues. Germline V CDR1 and CDR2: GTSNPN, SVGIG (reference sequence). This CDR3 is CAWSSGLQETQYF. The CDR3 bases are TGTGCCTGGAGTTCGGGTCTCCAAGAGACCCAGTACTTC. Complete variable domain (other parts from reference TRBV30 and TRBJ2-5): SQTIHQWPATLVQPVGSPLSLECTVEGTSNPNLYWYRQAAGRGLQLLFYSVGIGQISSEVPQNLSASRPQDRQFILSSKKLLLSDSGFYLCAWSSGLQETQYFGPGTRLLVL.

Written as DNA, the CDR3 is TGCAGCGCCCCTCATTCAGGGGCCAACTATGGCTACACCTTC. Its translation: CSAPHSGANYGYTF. V usage is TRBV29-1 and J usage is TRBJ1-2; possibly TRBD1 for D (6 bases). The germline CDR1 and CDR2 sequences are SQVTM and ANQGSEA. The V and J ends lost 7 bases and 2 bases respectively, with 17 bases between them. The CDR3 covers 14 residues.

This clone has a single count. The chain couples TRBV6-5 to TRBJ2-7, with a possible D match to TRBD1 (6 bases). V lost 2 bases and J 1 base, leaving 15 bases between the germline ends. The CDR3 has 16 residues. Germline V gene data show CDR1 as MNHEY and CDR2 as SVGAGI. As DNA, the CDR3 is TGTGCCAGCAGTTACGGGTCGGGACAATCATCCTACGAGCAGTACTTC. Translating it yields CASSYGSGQSSYEQYF.

The CDR3 here is CASSQDGRGGPDTQYF. CDR3 DNA sequence: TGTGCCAGCAGCCAAGATGGGCGGGGGGGCCCCGATACGCAGTATTTT. The rearrangement links TRBV4-2 to TRBJ2-3, with TRBD2 matching 9 bases. The CDR3 runs 16 residues. Per the germline V gene, CDR1 is LGHNA and CDR2 is YNFKEQ. V gave up 0 bases and J gave up 6 bases; unmatched junction bases: 7.

The gene calls are TRBV7-2 and TRBJ2-1; perhaps TRBD1 as D (5 bases). Germline CDR1 and CDR2: SGHTA and FQGNSA. There are 13 residues in the CDR3. V was cut by 0 bases and J by 8 bases, with 8 bases left in between. The CDR3 DNA reads TGTGCCAGCAGCTTAGCTTACAGGCATGAGCAGTTCTTC. This gives the protein CASSLAYRHEQFF.

The chain combines TRBV9 with TRBJ2-3; D perhaps matches TRBD2 (6 bases). V lost 2 bases, J lost 5 bases, and 18 bases lay in between. The CDR3 has 16 residues. Germline V gene sequence: CDR1 SGDLS, CDR2 YYNGEE. In DNA form, the CDR3 reads TGTGCCAGCAGCGTCCGGGACTCGCTGCTGGGAGATACGCAGTATTTT. Translated, it gives CASSVRDSLLGDTQYF.

The chain links TRBV5-6 to TRBJ2-5; D perhaps matches TRBD1 (6 bases). The germline V and J ends were trimmed by 5 bases and 4 bases, with 12 bases remaining between them. The CDR3 sequence is 13 residues long. Germline CDR1 SGHDT, CDR2 YYEEEE. The CDR3 sequence is CASRPTGRETQYF. For the CDR3, the DNA is TGTGCCAGCAGACCTACAGGGAGAGAGACCCAGTACTTC.

This clone came up a few times. V gene TRBV4-1 combines with J gene TRBJ1-2; unclear D gene. V lost 1 base to trimming and J lost 4 bases, with 19 bases between them. CDR3 length: 17 residues. Germline values: CDR1 MGHRA, CDR2 YSYEKL. The CDR3 here is CASSQVIGPGRLYGYTF. The CDR3 DNA follows: TGCGCCAGCAGCCAAGTCATAGGTCCTGGCAGGCTCTATGGCTACACCTTC.

This rearrangement joins TRBV7-8 to TRBJ2-2; 10 bases fit TRBD2. Germline-derived CDR1 and CDR2 are SGHVS and FQNEAQ. Trimming at V came to 2 bases and at J to 5 bases, leaving 5 bases not matched to a gene. This CDR3 spans 16 amino acids. CDR3: CASSLRASGGTGELFF. CDR3 DNA: TGTGCCAGCAGCTTAAGGGCTAGCGGGGGTACCGGGGAGCTGTTTTTT.

The chain recombines TRBV5-8 with TRBJ1-5; unclear D gene. This CDR3 comprises 16 residues. V gave up 3 bases and J gave up 0 bases, with 13 bases separating them. Germline CDR1 and CDR2: SGHTS and YDEGEE. CDR3 sequence (DNA): TGTGCCAGCAGCTCTAAGAGCTGGTTTAGCAATCAGCCCCAGCATTTT. Amino acids: CASSSKSWFSNQPQHF.